The 4 T cell receptor beta chains below all came from one sample that was sequenced in a study of CD8 T cells in Susac syndrome (dated by TCRdb to 2018 to 2020). To prepare the library, the immunoSEQ multiplex PCR assay was applied. RNA was extracted using the RNeasy kit, and roughly 0.5 to 1 microgram was reverse transcribed with random hexamers. TCRdb trimmed the raw reads at Q25, called clones with MiXCR and kept productive beta chains. Each record represents a unique CDR3 protein, reported with the most common genes and DNA among its rows. The sample records some 150,000 distinct CDR3 sequences, over 95% of which are singletons. Of the sample, approximately 0.15% falls within the top ten clones. Source material: CD8+ T cells from PBMCs. These receptors originate from a human donor with multiple sclerosis.

Here the CDR3 DNA reads TGTGCCACCAGCACGGAAGGGACTCCGGCCGACGAGCAGTACTTC. It encodes CATSTEGTPADEQYF. The chain has TRBV15 and TRBJ2-7, with D possibly matching TRBD2 (6 bases). Germline lookup yields CDR1 LNHNV and CDR2 YYDKDF (reference sequence). The V and J ends lost 4 bases and 5 bases respectively, with 18 bases between them. The CDR3 contains 15 residues. Complete variable domain (other parts from reference TRBV15 and TRBJ2-7): DAMVIQNPRYQVTQFGKPVTLSCSQTLNHNVMYWYQQKSSQAPKLLFHYYDKDFNNEADTPDNFQSRRPNTSFCFLDIRSPGLGDTAMYLCATSTEGTPADEQYFGPGTRLTVT.

CDR3 DNA: TGCGCCAGCAGCTCCGGGACAGGGCGGACTTTCTTT. Protein: CASSSGTGRTFF. The V call is TRBV5-1, the J call TRBJ1-1, with 9 bases aligning to TRBD1. Germline CDR1 is SGHRS and CDR2 is YFSETQ. This CDR3 contains 12 residues. Germline trimming cut 3 bases from V and 12 bases from J; bases unmatched to any gene: 6.

The chain carries TRBV3-1 and TRBJ1-1, with D maybe TRBD1 (6 bases). The germline CDR1 and CDR2 sequences are LGHDT and YNNKEL (reference sequence). V lost 3 bases to trimming and J lost 7 bases, with 12 bases between them. The CDR3 runs to 13 residues. The CDR3 DNA follows: TGTGCCAGCAGCCACGGCGGGGGCGGTGAAGCTTTCTTT. Protein: CASSHGGGGEAFF.

The J gene is TRBJ1-1, the V gene TRBV12-5; D ambiguous. Germline CDR1 is LGHNT and CDR2 is FRNRAP. CDR3 length equals 13 residues. Trimming pared 6 bases from V and 1 base from J, leaving 9 bases between. The DNA for the CDR3 is TGTGCTAGTGGGCGACATACGAACACTGAAGCTTTCTTT. Translating gives CASGRHTNTEAFF. Together with reference TRBV12-5 and TRBJ1-1, the CDR3 gives the full variable domain: DARVTQTPRHKVTEMGQEVTMRCQPILGHNTVFWYRQTMMQGLELLAYFRNRAPLDDSGMPKDRFSAEMPDATLATLKIQPSEPRDSAVYFCASGRHTNTEAFFGQGTRLTVV.